This T cell receptor (beta chain) was sequenced during a study of shared clonotypes between healthy human individuals. Regarding this clone: Its antigen is undetermined.

Study-level findings and limits: The researchers took only blood, and tissue repertoires probably look different. Donors were few, which limited the genetic and exposure-history diversity represented.

Measured with immunoSEQ multiplex PCR; TCRdb has only the in-frame clones, and not every one. This sample has about 2.4 million clones; approximately 94% occur once, and the top ten carry 0.36%. V lost 3 bases to trimming and J lost 2 bases; unmatched junction nucleotides: 7. The CDR3 spans 15 residues. The germline V gene encodes CDR1 SQVTM and CDR2 ANQGSEA. This chain connects TRBV29-1 to TRBJ2-3, with TRBD1 matching 8 bases. This sequence was found in a young man in good health. Some clones in this sample may be carry-over from other donors' samples. Sequenced sample: naive CD4+ T cells from PBMCs. This sample's subset: CD45RA+ positively selected. In DNA form, the CDR3 reads TGCAGCGTTGATCTCACAGGGGGGTCCACAGATACGCAGTATTTT. Translation gives CSVDLTGGSTDTQYF.